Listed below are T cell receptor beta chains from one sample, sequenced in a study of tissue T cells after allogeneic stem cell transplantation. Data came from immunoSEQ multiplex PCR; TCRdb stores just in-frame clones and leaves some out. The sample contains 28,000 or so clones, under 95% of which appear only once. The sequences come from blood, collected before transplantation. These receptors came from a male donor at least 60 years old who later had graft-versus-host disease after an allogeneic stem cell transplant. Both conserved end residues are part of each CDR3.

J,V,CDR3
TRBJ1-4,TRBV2,CASSEGQRSEKLFF
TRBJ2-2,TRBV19,CASRTGTTNTGELFF
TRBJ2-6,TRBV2,CASSWSEGEVWGANVLTF
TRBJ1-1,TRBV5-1,CASGSRGPNTEAFF
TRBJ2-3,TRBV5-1,CASGPGGISTDTQYF
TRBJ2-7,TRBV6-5,CASSSTGQSYEQYF
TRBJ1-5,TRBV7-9,CASSPPGANSNQPQHF
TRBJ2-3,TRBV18,CASSPGSTDTQYF
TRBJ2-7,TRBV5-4,CASSLGVSYEQYF
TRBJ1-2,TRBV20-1,CSANVLGGFPF
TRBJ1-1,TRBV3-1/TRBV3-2,CASSQALILQGKSAEAFF
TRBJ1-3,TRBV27,CASSQDRFSGNTIYF
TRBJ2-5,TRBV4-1,CASSQDGLEETQYF
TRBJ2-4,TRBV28,CASSHGQGRGNIQYF
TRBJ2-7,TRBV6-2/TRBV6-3,CASSYRGTGYEQYF
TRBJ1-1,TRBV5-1,CASSSFENTEAFF
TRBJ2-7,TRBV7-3,CASSPLEVAYEQYF
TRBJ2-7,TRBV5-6,CASSSYGLAGTYEQYF